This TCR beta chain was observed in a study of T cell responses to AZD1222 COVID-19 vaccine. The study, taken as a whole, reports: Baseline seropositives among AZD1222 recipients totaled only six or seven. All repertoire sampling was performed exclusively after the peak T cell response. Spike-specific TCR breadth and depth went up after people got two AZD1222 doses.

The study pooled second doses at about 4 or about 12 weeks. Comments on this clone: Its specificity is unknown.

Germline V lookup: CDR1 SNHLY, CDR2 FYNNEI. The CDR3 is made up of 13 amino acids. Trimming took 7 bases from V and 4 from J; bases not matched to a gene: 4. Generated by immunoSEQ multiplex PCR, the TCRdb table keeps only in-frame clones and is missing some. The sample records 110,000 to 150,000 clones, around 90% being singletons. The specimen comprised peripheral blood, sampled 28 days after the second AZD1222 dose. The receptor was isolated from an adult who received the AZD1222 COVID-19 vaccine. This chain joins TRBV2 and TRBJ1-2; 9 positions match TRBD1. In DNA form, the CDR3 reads TGTGCCAGCACTGGGACAGGGCTCTATGGCTACACCTTC. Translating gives CASTGTGLYGYTF.